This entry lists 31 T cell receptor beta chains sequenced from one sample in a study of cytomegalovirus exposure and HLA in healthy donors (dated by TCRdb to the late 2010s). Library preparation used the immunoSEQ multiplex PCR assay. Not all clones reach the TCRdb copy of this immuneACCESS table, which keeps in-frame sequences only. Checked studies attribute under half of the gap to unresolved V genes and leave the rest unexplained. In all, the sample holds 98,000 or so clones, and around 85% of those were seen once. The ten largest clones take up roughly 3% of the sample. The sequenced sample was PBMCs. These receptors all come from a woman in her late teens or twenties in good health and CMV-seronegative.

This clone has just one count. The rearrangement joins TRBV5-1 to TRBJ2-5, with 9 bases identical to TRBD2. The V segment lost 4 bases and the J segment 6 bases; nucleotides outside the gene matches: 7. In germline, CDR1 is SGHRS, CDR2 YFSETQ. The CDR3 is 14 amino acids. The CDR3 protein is CASSPLAGEQTQYF. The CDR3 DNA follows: TGCGCCAGCAGCCCCTTAGCGGGGGAACAGACCCAGTACTTC.

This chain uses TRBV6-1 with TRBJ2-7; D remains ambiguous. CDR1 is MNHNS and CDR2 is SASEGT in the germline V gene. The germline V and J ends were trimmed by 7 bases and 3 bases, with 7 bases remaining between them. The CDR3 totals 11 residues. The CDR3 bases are TGTGCCAGCAACTATAACTACGAGCAGTACTTC. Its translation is CASNYNYEQYF.

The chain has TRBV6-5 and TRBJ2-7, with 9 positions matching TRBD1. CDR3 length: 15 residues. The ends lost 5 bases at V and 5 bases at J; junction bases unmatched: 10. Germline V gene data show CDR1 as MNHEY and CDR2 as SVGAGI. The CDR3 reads CASSGPGTGFNEQYF. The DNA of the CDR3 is TGTGCCAGCAGTGGACCCGGGACAGGGTTTAACGAGCAGTACTTC.

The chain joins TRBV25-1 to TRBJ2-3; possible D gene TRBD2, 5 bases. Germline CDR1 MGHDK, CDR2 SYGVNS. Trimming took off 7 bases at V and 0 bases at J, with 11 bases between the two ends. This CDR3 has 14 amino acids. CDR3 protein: CASIGRVSTDTQYF. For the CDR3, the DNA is TGTGCCAGCATCGGGCGGGTCAGCACAGATACGCAGTATTTT.

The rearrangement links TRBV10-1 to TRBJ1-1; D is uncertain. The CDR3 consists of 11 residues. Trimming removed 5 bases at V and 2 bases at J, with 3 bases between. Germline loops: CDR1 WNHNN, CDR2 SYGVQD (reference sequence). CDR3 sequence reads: CASSPNTEAFF. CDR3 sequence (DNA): TGCGCCAGCAGTCCAAACACTGAAGCTTTCTTT.

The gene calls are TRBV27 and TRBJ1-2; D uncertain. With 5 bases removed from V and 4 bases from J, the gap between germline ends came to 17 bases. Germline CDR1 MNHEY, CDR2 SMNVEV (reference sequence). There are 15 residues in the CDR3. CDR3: CASSPGKAQAYGYTF. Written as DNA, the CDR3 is TGTGCCAGCAGTCCCGGGAAGGCGCAGGCCTATGGCTACACCTTC.

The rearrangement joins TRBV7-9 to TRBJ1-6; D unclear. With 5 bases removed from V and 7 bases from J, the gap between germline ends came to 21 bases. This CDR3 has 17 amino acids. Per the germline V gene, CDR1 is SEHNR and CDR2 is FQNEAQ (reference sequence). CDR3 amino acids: CASSRAAGPSVNSPLHF. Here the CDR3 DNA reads TGTGCCAGCAGCCGAGCGGCAGGCCCCTCCGTAAATTCACCCCTCCACTTT.

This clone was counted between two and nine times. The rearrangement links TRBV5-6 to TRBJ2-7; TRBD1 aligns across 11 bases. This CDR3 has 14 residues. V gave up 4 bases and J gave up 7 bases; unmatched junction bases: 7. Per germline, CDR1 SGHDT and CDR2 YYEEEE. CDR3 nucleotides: TGTGCCAGCAGCATCGGACAGGGGGCACAAGAGCAGTACTTC. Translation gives CASSIGQGAQEQYF.

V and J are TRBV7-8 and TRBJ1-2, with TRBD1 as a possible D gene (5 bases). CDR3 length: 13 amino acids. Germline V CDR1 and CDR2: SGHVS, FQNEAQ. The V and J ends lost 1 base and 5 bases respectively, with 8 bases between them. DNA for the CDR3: TGTGCCAGCAGCTTAGAAACAGGTTATGGCTACACCTTC. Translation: CASSLETGYGYTF.

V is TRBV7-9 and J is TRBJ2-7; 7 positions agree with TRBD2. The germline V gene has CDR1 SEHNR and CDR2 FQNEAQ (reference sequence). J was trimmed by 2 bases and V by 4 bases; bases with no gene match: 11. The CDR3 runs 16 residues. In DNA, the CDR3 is TGTGCCAGCAGCTCAACTACTATGGGGGGGGCCTACGAGCAGTACTTC. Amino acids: CASSSTTMGGAYEQYF.

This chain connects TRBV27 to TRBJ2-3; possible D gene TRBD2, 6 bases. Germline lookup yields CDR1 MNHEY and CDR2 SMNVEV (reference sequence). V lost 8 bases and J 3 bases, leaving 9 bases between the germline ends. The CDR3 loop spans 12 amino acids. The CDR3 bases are TGTGCCAGCTGGCGGGGAACAGATACGCAGTATTTT. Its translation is CASWRGTDTQYF.

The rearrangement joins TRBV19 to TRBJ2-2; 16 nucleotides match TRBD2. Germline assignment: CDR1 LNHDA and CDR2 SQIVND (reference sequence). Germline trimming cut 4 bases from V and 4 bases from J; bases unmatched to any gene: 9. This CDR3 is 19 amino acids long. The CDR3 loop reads CASSTRGTSGGVGTGELFF. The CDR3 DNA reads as TGTGCCAGTAGTACCCGGGGGACTAGCGGGGGGGTCGGCACCGGGGAGCTGTTTTTT.

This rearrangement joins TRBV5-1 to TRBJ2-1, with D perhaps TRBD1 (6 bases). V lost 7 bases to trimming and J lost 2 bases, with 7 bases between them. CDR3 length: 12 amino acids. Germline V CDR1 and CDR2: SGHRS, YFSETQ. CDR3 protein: CASRDTYNEQFF. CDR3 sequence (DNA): TGCGCCAGCCGGGACACCTACAATGAGCAGTTCTTC. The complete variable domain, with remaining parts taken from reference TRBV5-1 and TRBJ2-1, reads KAGVTQTPRYLIKTRGQQVTLSCSPISGHRSVSWYQQTPGQGLQFLFEYFSETQRNKGNFPGRFSGRQFSNSRSEMNVSTLELGDSALYLCASRDTYNEQFFGPGTRLTVL.

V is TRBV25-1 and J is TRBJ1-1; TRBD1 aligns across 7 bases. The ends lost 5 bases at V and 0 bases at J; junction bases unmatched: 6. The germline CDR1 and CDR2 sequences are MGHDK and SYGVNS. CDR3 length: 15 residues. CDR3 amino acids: CASSLQGSLNTEAFF. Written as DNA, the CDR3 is TGTGCCAGCAGTTTACAGGGGTCTTTGAACACTGAAGCTTTCTTT.

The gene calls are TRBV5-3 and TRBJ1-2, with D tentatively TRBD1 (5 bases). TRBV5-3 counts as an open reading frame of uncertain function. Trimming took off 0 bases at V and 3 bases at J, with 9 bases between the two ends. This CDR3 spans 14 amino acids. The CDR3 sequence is CARSLGGRDYGYTF. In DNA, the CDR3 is TGTGCCAGAAGCTTGGGGGGCAGGGACTATGGCTACACCTTC.

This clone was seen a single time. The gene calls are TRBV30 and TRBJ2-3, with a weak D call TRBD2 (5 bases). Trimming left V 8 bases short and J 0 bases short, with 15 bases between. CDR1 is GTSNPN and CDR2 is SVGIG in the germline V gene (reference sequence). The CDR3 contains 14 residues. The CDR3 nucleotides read TGTGCCACCATCCGGGGTACTAGCACAGATACGCAGTATTTT. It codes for CATIRGTSTDTQYF.

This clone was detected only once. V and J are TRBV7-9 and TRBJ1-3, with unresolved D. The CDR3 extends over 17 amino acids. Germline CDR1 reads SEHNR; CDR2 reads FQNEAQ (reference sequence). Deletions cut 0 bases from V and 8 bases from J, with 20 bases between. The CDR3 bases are TGTGCCAGCAGCTTAGCGCAGGACGCTCGCGGGAGGGACACCATATATTTT. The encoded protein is CASSLAQDARGRDTIYF.

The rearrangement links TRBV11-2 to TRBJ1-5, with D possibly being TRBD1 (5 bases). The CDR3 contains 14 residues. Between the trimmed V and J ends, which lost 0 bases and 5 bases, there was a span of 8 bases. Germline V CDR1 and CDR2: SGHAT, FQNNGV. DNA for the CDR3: TGTGCCAGCAGCTTAGACGTAGGGGATCAGCCCCAGCATTTT. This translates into CASSLDVGDQPQHF.

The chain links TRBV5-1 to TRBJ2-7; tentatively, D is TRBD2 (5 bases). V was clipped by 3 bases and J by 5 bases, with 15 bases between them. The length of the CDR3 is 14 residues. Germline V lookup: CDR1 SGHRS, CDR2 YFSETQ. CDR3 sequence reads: CASSSFSGKDEQYF. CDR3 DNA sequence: TGCGCCAGCAGCTCGTTCTCGGGAAAGGACGAGCAGTACTTC.

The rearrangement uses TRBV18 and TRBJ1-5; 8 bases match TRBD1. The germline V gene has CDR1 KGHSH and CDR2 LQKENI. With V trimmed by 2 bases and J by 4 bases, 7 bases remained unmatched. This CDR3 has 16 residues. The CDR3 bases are TGTGCCAGCTCACCAGGGACAGGCGTAATAAATCAGCCCCAGCATTTT. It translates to CASSPGTGVINQPQHF.

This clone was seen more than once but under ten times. In DNA, the CDR3 is TGTGCCAGCAGACGCGGAGGGGTTGGTTCACCCCTCCACTTT. It codes for CASRRGGVGSPLHF. This chain joins TRBV5-4 and TRBJ1-6, with D perhaps matching TRBD1 (5 bases). The germline V gene has CDR1 SGHNT and CDR2 YYREEE (reference sequence). There are 14 residues in the CDR3. Trimming cost V 5 bases and J 9 bases, with 15 bases left between them.

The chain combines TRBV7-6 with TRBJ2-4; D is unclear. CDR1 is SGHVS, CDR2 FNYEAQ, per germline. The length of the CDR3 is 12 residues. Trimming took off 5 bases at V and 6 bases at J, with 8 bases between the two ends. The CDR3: CASSGSGNIQYF. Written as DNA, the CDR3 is TGTGCCAGCAGCGGCTCAGGAAACATTCAGTACTTC.

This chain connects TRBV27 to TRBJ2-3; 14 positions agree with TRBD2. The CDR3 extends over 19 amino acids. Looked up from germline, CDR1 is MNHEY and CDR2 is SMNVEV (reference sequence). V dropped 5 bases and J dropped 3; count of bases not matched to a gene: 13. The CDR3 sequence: CASSIRSGTSGGNTDTQYF. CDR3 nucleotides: TGTGCCAGCAGTATCCGCTCCGGGACTAGCGGGGGTAATACAGATACGCAGTATTTT.

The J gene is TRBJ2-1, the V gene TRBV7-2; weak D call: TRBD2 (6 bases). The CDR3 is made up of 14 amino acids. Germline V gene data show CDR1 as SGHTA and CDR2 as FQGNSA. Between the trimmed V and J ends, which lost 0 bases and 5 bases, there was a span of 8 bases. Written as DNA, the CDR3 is TGTGCCAGCAGCTTAGCGGGGGGACACAATGAGCAGTTCTTC. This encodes CASSLAGGHNEQFF.

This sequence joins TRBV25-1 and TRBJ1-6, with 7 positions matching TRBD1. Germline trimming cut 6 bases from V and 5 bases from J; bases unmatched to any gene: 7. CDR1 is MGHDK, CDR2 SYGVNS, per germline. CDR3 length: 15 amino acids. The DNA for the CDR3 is TGTGCCAGCAGGGAGGGGACAGTTAATAATTCACCCCTCCACTTT. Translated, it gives CASREGTVNNSPLHF.

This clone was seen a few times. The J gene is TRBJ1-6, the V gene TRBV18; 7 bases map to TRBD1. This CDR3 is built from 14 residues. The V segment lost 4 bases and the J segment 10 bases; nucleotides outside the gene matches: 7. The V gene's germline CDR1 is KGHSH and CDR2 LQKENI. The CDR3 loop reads CASSLGQEGSPLHF. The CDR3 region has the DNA TGTGCCAGCTCACTCGGACAGGAGGGATCACCCCTCCACTTT.

This CDR3 reads CASSSLKRGVLPGEQFF. CDR3 nucleotide sequence: TGTGCCAGCAGCTCTTTGAAGCGGGGGGTTCTACCGGGTGAGCAGTTCTTC. The chain carries TRBV11-2 and TRBJ2-1, with 9 bases matching TRBD2. After removal of 4 bases from V and 9 bases from J, the junction contained 16 bases not matched to a gene. CDR3 length: 17 amino acids. Per germline, CDR1 SGHAT and CDR2 FQNNGV.

CDR3 loop: CSVEDPWPSGSYEQYF. The CDR3 bases are TGCAGCGTTGAAGATCCCTGGCCCTCAGGGTCCTACGAGCAGTACTTC. The chain couples TRBV29-1 to TRBJ2-7, with D possibly TRBD1 on 5 matching bases. From germline, CDR1 is SQVTM and CDR2 ANQGSEA. The ends were cut back, 0 bases at V and 1 base at J, with 16 bases in the middle. The length of the CDR3 is 16 residues.

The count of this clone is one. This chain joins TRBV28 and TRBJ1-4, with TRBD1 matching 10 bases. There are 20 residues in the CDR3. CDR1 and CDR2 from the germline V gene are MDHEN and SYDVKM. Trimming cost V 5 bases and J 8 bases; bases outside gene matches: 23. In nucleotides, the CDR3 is TGTGCCAGCAGTCCCTCATCCGGGACAGGGGATTTGTTAGGTCGGGAAAAACTGTTTTTT. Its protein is CASSPSSGTGDLLGREKLFF.

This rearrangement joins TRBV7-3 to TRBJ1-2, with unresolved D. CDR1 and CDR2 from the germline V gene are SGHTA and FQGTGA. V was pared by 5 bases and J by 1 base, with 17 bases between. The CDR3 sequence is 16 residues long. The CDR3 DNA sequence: TGTGCCAGCAGCCCTCGACAAATCACCCTTAACTATGGCTACACCTTC. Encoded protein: CASSPRQITLNYGYTF.

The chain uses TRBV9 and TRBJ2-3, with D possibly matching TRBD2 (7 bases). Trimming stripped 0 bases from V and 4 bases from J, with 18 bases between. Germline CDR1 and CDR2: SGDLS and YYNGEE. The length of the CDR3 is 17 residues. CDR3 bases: TGTGCCAGCAGCGTAGGGCAAACCTTCGGGGGGCCAGATACGCAGTATTTT. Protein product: CASSVGQTFGGPDTQYF.